This TCR beta chain appears in the sequencing data of a study of OX40 agonist ivuxolimab in advanced cancers. Looking at the study overall: Each dose-escalation patient presented with hepatocellular carcinoma, melanoma, renal cell or head and neck cancer. General observations from the study: Clones of CD4+ and CD8+ blood T cells grew by week 6 at doses of 0.1 to 3.0 mg/kg. Antigen specificity of clonally expanded peripheral T cells was not established.

The CDR3 consists of 14 residues. Germline CDR1 reads MDHEN; CDR2 reads SYDVKM. Trimming shortened V by 7 bases and J by 7 bases, and 19 bases separated the two germline ends. The protocol was immunoSEQ multiplex PCR, while the TCRdb copy is restricted to in-frame clones and leaves out a portion. The repertoire includes about 68,000 clones, around nine tenths of them detected once, and roughly 2% sits in the top ten. Points on this clone: Its matching antigen is unknown.

The V gene is TRBV28, the J gene TRBJ1-2, with a possible D match to TRBD1 (5 bases). Sequenced material: CD4+ or CD8+ T cells sorted from blood, taken in a trial of the OX40 agonist ivuxolimab. The clonotype comes from an adult with an advanced solid tumor such as melanoma, head and neck, liver or kidney cancer. The CDR3 is CASKLGTLYGGYTF. The CDR3 bases are TGTGCCAGCAAATTAGGGACCCTTTACGGTGGCTACACCTTC.